The source of this TCR beta chain is a study of PD-1 blockade in classical Hodgkin lymphoma. A remark on this clone: The antigen is not known.

Brentuximab vedotin exposure varied among the patients, all of whom had relapsed after autologous stem cell transplantation. The assay was immunoSEQ multiplex PCR, and TCRdb's table has in-frame clones only and misses some. The sample lists over 50,000 clones, roughly 80% occurring once. Study-level points and caveats: With CD4+ cells, TCR diversity rose significantly by C4D1, but not with CD8+ cells.

This receptor was obtained from a human donor with classical Hodgkin lymphoma. The specimen was peripheral blood mononuclear cells (PBMCs), collected at baseline.

The CDR3 nucleotides read TGTGCCAGCAGCTTACCGCCTCCACGGCCGAACACTGAAGCTTTCTTT. It encodes CASSLPPPRPNTEAFF. J is TRBJ1-1 and V is TRBV7-6; no clear D. V was trimmed by 2 bases and J by 1 base, leaving 14 bases between them. The CDR3 contains 16 residues. The germline gives CDR1 SGHVS, CDR2 FNYEAQ.